Ten or more counts support the clone carrying this T cell receptor beta chain. Its antigen is unidentified. One end of the junction does not line up with germline, which may come from a read error. The same CDR3 arises from other DNA sequences in this sample as well. The sample is drawn from a study of shared clonotypes between healthy human individuals. Study-wide results and limits: The naive CD4 repertoires of a handful of donors were compared, and about 5% of clonotypes were shared. In contrast to clonotypes shared by all four donors, non-shared clonotypes had lower generation probabilities.

CDR3 length: 14 residues. Germline CDR1 GTSNPN, CDR2 SVGIG (reference sequence). Assay used: immunoSEQ multiplex PCR; TCRdb lists only in-frame clones, some missing. The sample has about a million clones; approximately 77% are singletons. The material sequenced was memory CD4+ T cells from PBMCs. Specified subset: CD45RA-negative fraction. The chain recombines TRBV30 with TRBJ1-1, with D tentatively TRBD1 (6 bases). The TCR sequence derives from a young man in good health. Some clones in this sample may be carry-over from other donors' samples. The CDR3 spells CAWSGQTMNTEAFF. As DNA, the CDR3 is TGTGCCTGGAGCGGACAGACGATGAACACCGAAGCTTTCTTT.